This is a list of T cell receptor beta chains from one sample in a study of OX40 agonist ivuxolimab in advanced cancers. Generated by immunoSEQ multiplex PCR, the TCRdb table keeps only in-frame clones and is missing some. Of about 70,000 clones in the sample, 80% to 90% were seen once. The sequences come from CD4+ or CD8+ T cells sorted from blood, collected in a trial of the OX40 agonist ivuxolimab. The receptors shown here come from an adult with an advanced solid tumor such as melanoma, head and neck, liver or kidney cancer. Each CDR3 is given with its conserved first and last residue. Each record gives: V gene, J gene, D gene, clone size, CDR3 protein, CDR3 DNA. A D gene is named only where the DNA matches it firmly. A row's size may be missing; if present it is once, few, many or a size class.

v_gene: TRBV2
j_gene: TRBJ2-7
d_gene: -
abundance: -
CDR3aa: CASSKQGDGYEQYF
CDR3nt: TGTGCCAGCAGCAAACAGGGCGACGGGTACGAGCAGTACTTC

v_gene: TRBV28
j_gene: TRBJ2-7
d_gene: -
abundance: -
CDR3aa: CASSQARGNSYEQYF
CDR3nt: TGTGCCAGCAGTCAAGCCCGTGGAAACTCCTACGAGCAGTACTTC

v_gene: TRBV18
j_gene: TRBJ1-6
d_gene: TRBD1
abundance: once
CDR3aa: CASSPRTGGRFDSPLHF
CDR3nt: TGTGCCAGCTCACCCCGCACAGGGGGAAGATTCGATTCACCCCTCCACTTT

v_gene: TRBV25-1
j_gene: TRBJ2-2
d_gene: TRBD1
abundance: once
CDR3aa: CASSESDRAGGELFF
CDR3nt: TGTGCCAGCAGTGAAAGCGACAGGGCGGGCGGGGAGCTGTTTTTT

v_gene: TRBV12-5
j_gene: TRBJ1-1
d_gene: -
abundance: few
CDR3aa: CASGWVQGTEAFF
CDR3nt: TGTGCTAGTGGTTGGGTACAGGGCACTGAAGCTTTCTTT

v_gene: TRBV6-1
j_gene: TRBJ1-2
d_gene: -
abundance: -
CDR3aa: CASSEFRGYGYTF
CDR3nt: TGTGCCAGCAGTGAATTTCGAGGCTATGGCTACACCTTC

v_gene: TRBV6-4
j_gene: TRBJ1-2
d_gene: -
abundance: -
CDR3aa: CAITFASRYGYTF
CDR3nt: TGTGCCATTACATTCGCCTCCAGGTATGGCTACACCTTC

v_gene: TRBV19
j_gene: TRBJ2-5
d_gene: TRBD1
abundance: -
CDR3aa: CASTTGVREETQYF
CDR3nt: TGTGCCAGTACTACAGGGGTAAGGGAAGAGACCCAGTACTTC

v_gene: TRBV19
j_gene: TRBJ1-6
d_gene: TRBD1
abundance: -
CDR3aa: CASRHTGTVNSPLHF
CDR3nt: TGTGCCAGTAGGCATACCGGGACAGTAAATTCACCCCTCCACTTT

v_gene: TRBV14
j_gene: TRBJ2-5
d_gene: TRBD2
abundance: -
CDR3aa: CASSRLAGIQETQYF
CDR3nt: TGTGCCAGCAGCCGACTAGCGGGGATTCAAGAGACCCAGTACTTC

v_gene: TRBV6-6
j_gene: TRBJ2-7
d_gene: -
abundance: once
CDR3aa: CASSSPTVTYEQYF
CDR3nt: TGTGCCAGCAGTTCCCCGACGGTTACCTACGAGCAGTACTTC

v_gene: TRBV6-1
j_gene: TRBJ1-5
d_gene: TRBD1
abundance: -
CDR3aa: CASTDRANQPQHF
CDR3nt: TGTGCCAGTACGGACAGGGCAAATCAGCCCCAGCATTTT

v_gene: TRBV10-3
j_gene: TRBJ1-2
d_gene: -
abundance: -
CDR3aa: CAISESTRVGGYTF
CDR3nt: TGTGCCATCAGTGAGTCGACCAGGGTCGGTGGCTACACCTTC

v_gene: TRBV5-1
j_gene: TRBJ1-4
d_gene: -
abundance: -
CDR3aa: CASSLDSNEKLFF
CDR3nt: TGCGCCAGCAGCTTAGACAGTAATGAAAAACTGTTTTTT

v_gene: TRBV10-2
j_gene: TRBJ2-7
d_gene: -
abundance: once
CDR3aa: CASSGGGAWGEQYF
CDR3nt: TGCGCCAGCAGTGGGGGCGGGGCGTGGGGAGAGCAGTACTTC

v_gene: TRBV19
j_gene: TRBJ2-3
d_gene: TRBD1
abundance: -
CDR3aa: CASSIGRTGGKADTQYF
CDR3nt: TGTGCCAGTAGTATAGGCAGGACAGGGGGCAAGGCAGATACGCAGTATTTT

v_gene: TRBV19
j_gene: TRBJ2-7
d_gene: -
abundance: -
CDR3aa: CASSIGRASYEQYF
CDR3nt: TGTGCCAGTAGTATAGGGCGGGCCTCCTACGAGCAGTACTTC

v_gene: TRBV19
j_gene: TRBJ2-2
d_gene: TRBD1
abundance: -
CDR3aa: CASRDRGGVGELFF
CDR3nt: TGTGCCAGTAGGGACAGGGGGGGGGTCGGGGAGCTGTTTTTT

v_gene: TRBV9
j_gene: TRBJ1-1
d_gene: -
abundance: -
CDR3aa: CASSVGSAGRFTEAFF
CDR3nt: TGTGCCAGCAGCGTAGGGTCAGCAGGGCGTTTCACTGAAGCTTTCTTT

v_gene: TRBV19
j_gene: TRBJ1-5
d_gene: TRBD1
abundance: once
CDR3aa: CASSKDRDQPQHF
CDR3nt: TGTGCCAGTAGCAAAGACAGGGATCAGCCCCAGCATTTT

v_gene: TRBV6-6
j_gene: TRBJ1-2
d_gene: -
abundance: -
CDR3aa: CASSYSIRDGGHGYTF
CDR3nt: TGTGCCAGCAGTTACTCGATACGGGACGGGGGCCATGGCTACACCTTC

v_gene: TRBV25-1
j_gene: TRBJ2-7
d_gene: -
abundance: -
CDR3aa: CASSDDARGGEQYF
CDR3nt: TGTGCCAGCAGTGATGATGCCCGGGGAGGCGAGCAGTACTTC

v_gene: TRBV4-1
j_gene: TRBJ1-3
d_gene: TRBD1
abundance: -
CDR3aa: CASSQRDSSGNTIYF
CDR3nt: TGCGCCAGCAGCCAACGGGACAGCTCTGGAAACACCATATATTTT

v_gene: TRBV19
j_gene: TRBJ1-5
d_gene: -
abundance: -
CDR3aa: CASSISGGANQPQHF
CDR3nt: TGTGCCAGTAGTATCAGCGGGGGCGCCAATCAGCCCCAGCATTTT

v_gene: TRBV5-1
j_gene: TRBJ1-1
d_gene: -
abundance: -
CDR3aa: CASSRTGGQNTEAFF
CDR3nt: TGCGCCAGCAGCCGGACGGGGGGCCAGAACACTGAAGCTTTCTTT

v_gene: TRBV5-4
j_gene: TRBJ1-5
d_gene: TRBD1
abundance: once
CDR3aa: CASSSGTADQPQHF
CDR3nt: TGTGCCAGCAGCTCGGGGACAGCTGATCAGCCCCAGCATTTT

v_gene: TRBV19
j_gene: TRBJ1-2
d_gene: -
abundance: -
CDR3aa: CASSGSASLYGYTF
CDR3nt: TGTGCCAGTAGTGGGTCGGCGTCCCTATATGGCTACACCTTC

v_gene: TRBV6-5
j_gene: TRBJ2-7
d_gene: TRBD1
abundance: -
CDR3aa: CASGTGPYEQYF
CDR3nt: TGTGCCAGCGGGACAGGGCCTTACGAGCAGTACTTC

v_gene: TRBV5-1
j_gene: TRBJ2-1
d_gene: -
abundance: -
CDR3aa: CASSPQGRRDNNEQFF
CDR3nt: TGCGCCAGCAGCCCCCAAGGGAGACGGGATAACAATGAGCAGTTCTTC

v_gene: TRBV7-2
j_gene: TRBJ1-1
d_gene: TRBD1
abundance: few
CDR3aa: CASSGRDRATEAFF
CDR3nt: TGTGCCAGCAGCGGGAGGGACAGAGCCACTGAAGCTTTCTTT

v_gene: TRBV14
j_gene: TRBJ2-2
d_gene: TRBD1
abundance: -
CDR3aa: CASSPQGAGELFF
CDR3nt: TGTGCCAGCAGCCCGCAGGGGGCCGGGGAGCTGTTTTTT

v_gene: TRBV6-6
j_gene: TRBJ2-5
d_gene: TRBD2
abundance: once
CDR3aa: CASSISGGRETQYF
CDR3nt: TGTGCCAGCAGTATTTCGGGGGGGCGGGAGACCCAGTACTTC

v_gene: TRBV4-2
j_gene: TRBJ2-5
d_gene: -
abundance: -
CDR3aa: CASSQDPASRDTQYF
CDR3nt: TGTGCCAGCAGCCAAGATCCGGCGTCTCGAGACACCCAGTACTTC

v_gene: TRBV5-1
j_gene: TRBJ1-5
d_gene: TRBD1
abundance: -
CDR3aa: CASSKGQGNWQPQHF
CDR3nt: TGCGCCAGCAGCAAGGGACAGGGAAATTGGCAGCCCCAGCATTTT

v_gene: TRBV6-5
j_gene: TRBJ1-4
d_gene: -
abundance: -
CDR3aa: CASRTVLWDEKLFF
CDR3nt: TGTGCCAGCAGGACGGTCCTCTGGGATGAAAAACTGTTTTTT

v_gene: TRBV6-1
j_gene: TRBJ1-1
d_gene: TRBD1
abundance: -
CDR3aa: CASSGTGGNTEAFF
CDR3nt: TGTGCCAGCAGTGGGACAGGGGGGAACACTGAAGCTTTCTTT

v_gene: TRBV7-9
j_gene: TRBJ2-4
d_gene: -
abundance: -
CDR3aa: CASSLGEGGQRNIQYF
CDR3nt: TGTGCCAGCAGCTTAGGGGAGGGGGGGCAGAGAAACATTCAGTACTTC

v_gene: TRBV11-2
j_gene: TRBJ2-1
d_gene: TRBD2
abundance: once
CDR3aa: CASRTAGTRYNEQFF
CDR3nt: TGTGCCAGCCGAACCGCCGGGACTAGATACAATGAGCAGTTCTTC

v_gene: TRBV11-2
j_gene: TRBJ1-6
d_gene: -
abundance: -
CDR3aa: CASSLLASRANSPLHF
CDR3nt: TGTGCCAGCAGCTTATTGGCATCAAGAGCAAATTCACCCCTCCACTTT

v_gene: TRBV27
j_gene: TRBJ2-6
d_gene: -
abundance: few
CDR3aa: CASSLGFGSGANVLTF
CDR3nt: TGTGCCAGCAGTTTAGGTTTTGGGAGTGGGGCCAACGTCCTGACTTTC

v_gene: TRBV6-5
j_gene: TRBJ2-4
d_gene: TRBD1
abundance: -
CDR3aa: CASSQQGAAKNIQYF
CDR3nt: TGTGCCAGCAGTCAACAGGGGGCTGCCAAAAACATTCAGTACTTC

v_gene: TRBV14
j_gene: TRBJ1-2
d_gene: -
abundance: -
CDR3aa: CASSQGPGAGYGYTF
CDR3nt: TGTGCCAGCAGCCAAGGTCCGGGGGCCGGCTATGGCTACACCTTC

v_gene: TRBV28
j_gene: TRBJ1-6
d_gene: -
abundance: once
CDR3aa: CAGRQNSYNSPLHF
CDR3nt: TGTGCCGGACGACAGAACTCCTATAATTCACCCCTCCACTTT

v_gene: TRBV5-4
j_gene: TRBJ1-2
d_gene: -
abundance: -
CDR3aa: CASSQDGGQGISYTF
CDR3nt: TGTGCCAGCAGCCAAGATGGGGGGCAGGGGATTTCCTACACCTTC

v_gene: TRBV10-3
j_gene: TRBJ2-2
d_gene: -
abundance: once
CDR3aa: CAISVSVGTGELFF
CDR3nt: TGTGCCATCAGTGTATCGGTGGGCACCGGGGAGCTGTTTTTT

v_gene: TRBV11-1
j_gene: TRBJ1-4
d_gene: -
abundance: -
CDR3aa: CASSFARTEKLFF
CDR3nt: TGTGCCAGCAGCTTCGCCCGGACCGAAAAACTGTTTTTT

v_gene: TRBV2
j_gene: TRBJ1-1
d_gene: TRBD1
abundance: -
CDR3aa: CASVARGQGATEAFF
CDR3nt: TGTGCCAGCGTAGCCAGGGGACAGGGGGCTACTGAAGCTTTCTTT

v_gene: TRBV7-8
j_gene: TRBJ1-5
d_gene: -
abundance: -
CDR3aa: CASSLRSSGDSNQPQHF
CDR3nt: TGTGCCAGCAGCTTAAGGAGCAGCGGCGATAGCAATCAGCCCCAGCATTTT